The 4 T cell receptor beta chains below were found in one sample sequenced in a study of T-cell memory formation after mild COVID-19. TCRdb itself ran the 5' RACE reads through MiXCR, one entry per CDR3 protein. The table lists just under 350,000 distinct CDR3 sequences, roughly 13% of them singletons. The sequencing sample was made of PBMCs or a T cell subset sorted from them (not recorded which). These receptors all stem from a man aged 18 to 30 who had mild COVID-19 (a few samples of this study predate the infection). Cell type and time point are not known.

The chain is built from TRBV28 and TRBJ1-1; D gene uncertain. The CDR3 consists of 11 residues. Between the trimmed V and J ends, which lost 6 bases and 5 bases, there was a span of 7 bases. CDR1 and CDR2 (germline): MDHEN, SYDVKM. The CDR3 sequence is CASRTLTEAFF. The CDR3 DNA is TGTGCCAGCAGGACGTTGACTGAAGCTTTCTTT.

This clonotype was seen only a few times. The V call is TRBV7-9, the J call TRBJ2-2; D is unresolved. With 5 bases removed from V and 2 bases from J, the gap between germline ends came to 6 bases. CDR3 length: 13 residues. Germline CDR1 is SEHNR and CDR2 is FQNEAQ (reference sequence). The CDR3 reads CASSAANTGELFF. CDR3 DNA sequence: TGTGCCAGCAGCGCTGCAAACACCGGGGAGCTGTTTTTT. Combining the CDR3 with reference TRBV7-9 and TRBJ2-2 gives the whole variable domain DTGVSQNPRHKITKRGQNVTFRCDPISEHNRLYWYRQTLGQGPEFLTYFQNEAQLEKSRLLSDRFSAERPKGSFSTLEIQRTEQGDSAMYLCASSAANTGELFFGEGSRLTVL.

The sample holds a few counts of this clonotype. The chain links TRBV6-5 to TRBJ1-3; 7 bases are shared with TRBD1. This CDR3 has 15 amino acids. The germline gives CDR1 MNHEY, CDR2 SVGAGI. With 0 bases clipped from V and 8 bases from J, the junction kept 7 bases outside the gene matches. CDR3 bases: TGTGCCAGCAGTTACTCGACAGGGCGCCGAGACACCATATATTTT. It is translated as CASSYSTGRRDTIYF.

This sequence joins TRBV7-6 and TRBJ2-3; D possibly corresponds to TRBD2 (5 bases). Germline V gene sequence: CDR1 SGHVS, CDR2 FNYEAQ. The CDR3 contains 18 residues. The V end was cut by 1 base, the J end by 4 bases, with 21 bases between. The CDR3, as DNA: TGTGCCAGCAGCTTAGTCCCCCCCTTAGCCGCCGGGGCAGATACGCAGTATTTT. Its protein product is CASSLVPPLAAGADTQYF.